These 17 T cell receptor beta chains share one sample of origin, sequenced in a study of cytomegalovirus exposure and HLA in healthy donors. It was with 60 Vbeta and 13 Jbeta primers that the PCR ran. Only in-frame clones appear in the TCRdb table, and some are missing; sequencing was by immunoSEQ multiplex PCR. The sample records roughly 120,000 clones, 67% being singletons. Source material: PBMCs. The receptor set was obtained from a young man in good health and CMV-seropositive.

V and J are TRBV7-2 and TRBJ1-3; D ambiguous. The CDR3 totals 12 residues. Germline V CDR1 and CDR2: SGHTA, FQGNSA. Trimming shortened V by 3 bases and J by 6 bases, and 6 bases separated the two germline ends. The CDR3 spells CASSFRLNTIYF. The CDR3 region has the DNA TGTGCCAGCAGCTTCAGGCTAAACACCATATATTTT. The full variable domain, completed using reference TRBV7-2 and TRBJ1-3, is GAGVSQSPSNKVTEKGKDVELRCDPISGHTALYWYRQSLGQGLEFLIYFQGNSAPDKSGLPSDRFSAERTGGSVSTLTIQRTQQEDSAVYLCASSFRLNTIYFGEGSWLTVV.

This sequence joins TRBV7-9 and TRBJ2-2; D may be TRBD1 (5 bases). Germline loops: CDR1 SEHNR, CDR2 FQNEAQ (reference sequence). Trimming left V 5 bases short and J 4 bases short, with 11 bases between. This CDR3 is built from 14 residues. The CDR3 reads CASSNRTITGELFF. The CDR3 region has the DNA TGTGCCAGCAGCAACAGGACAATCACCGGGGAGCTGTTTTTT.

The rearrangement uses TRBV7-2 and TRBJ1-4, with 7 bases identical to TRBD1. The germline gives CDR1 SGHTA, CDR2 FQGNSA. CDR3 length: 15 amino acids. Trimming removed 0 bases from V and 5 bases from J; junction bases left unmatched: 3. The CDR3 sequence is CASSLAGQTNEKLFF. In DNA, the CDR3 is TGTGCCAGCAGCTTAGCGGGACAGACAAATGAAAAACTGTTTTTT.

The chain combines TRBV11-3 with TRBJ1-6, with 7 bases that match TRBD1. The CDR3 has 15 residues. Germline CDR1 reads SGHNT; CDR2 reads YENEEA. J lost 4 bases, V lost 1 base, and 1 base had no gene match. CDR3 region: CASSLGDSYNSPLHF. CDR3 DNA sequence: TGTGCCAGCAGCTTAGGGGACAGTTATAATTCACCCCTCCACTTT.

The genes are TRBV5-1 and TRBJ2-3, with D unclear. Germline CDR1 is SGHRS and CDR2 is YFSETQ. The CDR3 has 13 residues. The V and J ends lost 0 bases and 4 bases respectively, with 6 bases between them. The chain's CDR3 is CASSLARSDTQYF. As DNA, the CDR3 is TGCGCCAGCAGCTTGGCCAGATCAGATACGCAGTATTTT.

The V gene is TRBV18, the J gene TRBJ2-7; 7 bases fit TRBD1. J lost 6 bases, V lost 3 bases, and 8 bases had no gene match. CDR3 length equals 14 residues. Germline V gene data show CDR1 as KGHSH and CDR2 as LQKENI. The CDR3 DNA follows: TGTGCCAGCTCACCCCAGGAGACAGGGTTCGAGCAGTACTTC. Translating it yields CASSPQETGFEQYF.

This rearrangement joins TRBV7-4 to TRBJ2-2, with 9 positions matching TRBD2. V shed 1 base and J 2 bases; nucleotides not matched to a gene: 8. Germline CDR1 reads SGHVT; CDR2 reads SQSDAQ. CDR3 length: 18 residues. The CDR3 DNA sequence: TGTGCCAGCAGCTTAGAGTTTGCTAGCGGGGCAAACACCGGGGAGCTGTTTTTT. As protein: CASSLEFASGANTGELFF.

This chain joins TRBV28 and TRBJ2-5, with 7 bases matching TRBD1. V lost 5 bases, J lost 5 bases, and 11 bases stayed unmatched. Germline CDR1 and CDR2: MDHEN and SYDVKM. There are 15 residues in the CDR3. The CDR3 region has the DNA TGTGCCAGCAGTCCAATGACAGGGTTGGTGGAGACCCAGTACTTC. Translated: CASSPMTGLVETQYF.

The chain couples TRBV11-3 to TRBJ2-1; D possibly corresponds to TRBD1 (6 bases). The CDR3 length is 15 residues. V lost 6 bases, J lost 5 bases, and 17 bases lay in between. CDR1 is SGHNT, CDR2 YENEEA, per germline. For the CDR3, the DNA is TGTGCCAGCAGTCGCCCCCAGGGACAAGACAATGAGCAGTTCTTC. Translation gives CASSRPQGQDNEQFF.

This clone was found once. The genes are TRBV5-4 and TRBJ1-2; possibly TRBD1 for D (6 bases). Germline-derived CDR1 and CDR2 are SGHNT and YYREEE (reference sequence). The length of the CDR3 is 12 residues. Trimming cost V 0 bases and J 7 bases, with 7 bases left between them. The CDR3 DNA reads TGTGCCAGCAGCTTGGTAGGGGGTGGCTACACCTTC. Protein product: CASSLVGGGYTF.

This chain joins TRBV7-2 and TRBJ1-3; possible D gene TRBD1, 6 bases. The CDR3 contains 15 residues. The germline gives CDR1 SGHTA, CDR2 FQGNSA. Trimming shortened V by 5 bases and J by 0 bases, and 11 bases separated the two germline ends. The CDR3 nucleotides are TGTGCCAGCAGCCCGCAGGGGTACTCTGGAAACACCATATATTTT. Translation gives CASSPQGYSGNTIYF.

The chain couples TRBV11-3 to TRBJ2-5, with D maybe TRBD1 (7 bases). Germline V gene data show CDR1 as SGHNT and CDR2 as YENEEA. V was clipped by 4 bases and J by 4 bases, with 13 bases between them. This CDR3 is 14 amino acids long. CDR3 coding DNA: TGTGCCAGCAGCTCGCAGGGGGGCCGAGAGACCCAGTACTTC. Translating gives CASSSQGGRETQYF.

This clone was observed a handful of times. The V gene is TRBV29-1, the J gene TRBJ2-5, with D possibly TRBD2 on 5 matching bases. The ends were cut back, 4 bases at V and 4 bases at J, with 13 bases in the middle. This CDR3 comprises 13 residues. Germline V lookup: CDR1 SQVTM, CDR2 ANQGSEA. The CDR3 region has the DNA TGCAGCGTTGTAGGCCGCCGGGGAGAGACCCAGTACTTC. Its translation is CSVVGRRGETQYF.

The chain is built from TRBV7-2 and TRBJ2-3; 8 bases align to TRBD2. V gave up 6 bases and J gave up 2 bases; unmatched junction bases: 16. The CDR3 contains 18 residues. Per the germline V gene, CDR1 is SGHTA and CDR2 is FQGNSA. The CDR3 nucleotides are TGTGCCAGCAGTCGAGAGGGCCTGCGGGGGGCCTCCACAGATACGCAGTATTTT. It yields the protein CASSREGLRGASTDTQYF.

The V gene is TRBV5-1, the J gene TRBJ1-6; D is unresolved. Germline V gives CDR1 SGHRS, CDR2 YFSETQ. Trimming cost V 1 base and J 6 bases, with 8 bases left between them. The CDR3 totals 14 residues. The CDR3 is CASSLSTGNSPLHF. The CDR3 DNA follows: TGCGCCAGCAGCTTGTCAACGGGTAATTCACCCCTCCACTTT.

This clone was found a few times. This chain links TRBV5-1 with TRBJ2-7; D is possibly TRBD1 (6 bases). This CDR3 has 14 residues. The germline gives CDR1 SGHRS, CDR2 YFSETQ. Trimming took 4 bases from V and 3 from J, leaving 14 bases between them. CDR3 residues: CASSGAGEGYEQYF. DNA for the CDR3: TGCGCCAGCAGCGGGGCAGGGGAAGGCTACGAGCAGTACTTC.

The CDR3 sequence: CASRLTGTAYEQYV. In DNA, the CDR3 is TGTGCCAGCAGACTAACCGGGACAGCCTACGAGCAGTACGTC. V usage is TRBV6-1 and J usage is TRBJ2-7; TRBD1 agrees at 7 bases. The CDR3 extends over 14 amino acids. Germline CDR1 and CDR2: MNHNS and SASEGT. After removal of 6 bases from V and 2 bases from J, the junction contained 7 bases not matched to a gene.